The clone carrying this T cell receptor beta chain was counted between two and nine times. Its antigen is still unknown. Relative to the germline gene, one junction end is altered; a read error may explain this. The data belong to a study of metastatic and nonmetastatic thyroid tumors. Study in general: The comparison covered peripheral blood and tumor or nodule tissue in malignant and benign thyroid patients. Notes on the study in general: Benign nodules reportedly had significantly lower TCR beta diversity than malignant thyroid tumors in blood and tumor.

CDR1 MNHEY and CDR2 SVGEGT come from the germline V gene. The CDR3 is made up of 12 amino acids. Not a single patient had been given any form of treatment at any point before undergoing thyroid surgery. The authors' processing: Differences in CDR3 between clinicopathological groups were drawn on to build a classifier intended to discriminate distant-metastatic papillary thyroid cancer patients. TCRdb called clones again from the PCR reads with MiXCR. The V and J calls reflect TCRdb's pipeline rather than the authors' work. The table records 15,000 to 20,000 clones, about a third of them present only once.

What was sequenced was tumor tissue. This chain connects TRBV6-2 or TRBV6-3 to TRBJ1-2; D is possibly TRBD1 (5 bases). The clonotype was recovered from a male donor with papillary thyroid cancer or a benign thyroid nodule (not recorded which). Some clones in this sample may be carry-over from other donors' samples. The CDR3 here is CASTGTFYVYTF. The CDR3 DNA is TGTGCCAGCACCGGGACCTTTTATGTCTACACCTTC.